This TCR beta chain was observed in a study of long-term antiretroviral therapy in people with HIV. PBMC samples from each donor numbered at least one pre-ART and at least two post-ART. Study conclusions and caveats: The data indicate that diversity increased after ART but remained below transplant donor controls. Narrower CDR3 length ranges marked HIV repertoires relative to controls.

A v3.0 immunoSEQ assay was performed at survey level. Sequencing had a target that covered roughly 35,000-55,000 T-cell genomes per sample. Using immunoSEQ multiplex PCR, the repertoire was profiled, and TCRdb retains in-frame clones only, with some absent. The sample consists of 20,000 to 25,000 clones, about 81% of them appearing once. The V gene's germline CDR1 is SGHDN and CDR2 FVKESK. The CDR3 runs to 11 residues. V was shortened by 1 base and J by 4 bases, with 2 bases between the two germline ends. A single count supports this clone. Its antigen is still unknown. The chain combines TRBV14 with TRBJ2-7, with D uncertain. The source is a man younger than 45 with HIV. Sequencing used unsorted PBMCs, obtained 1.5 years after starting antiretroviral therapy. CDR3: CASSQAYEQYF. In DNA, the CDR3 is TGTGCCAGCAGCCAAGCGTACGAGCAGTACTTC.